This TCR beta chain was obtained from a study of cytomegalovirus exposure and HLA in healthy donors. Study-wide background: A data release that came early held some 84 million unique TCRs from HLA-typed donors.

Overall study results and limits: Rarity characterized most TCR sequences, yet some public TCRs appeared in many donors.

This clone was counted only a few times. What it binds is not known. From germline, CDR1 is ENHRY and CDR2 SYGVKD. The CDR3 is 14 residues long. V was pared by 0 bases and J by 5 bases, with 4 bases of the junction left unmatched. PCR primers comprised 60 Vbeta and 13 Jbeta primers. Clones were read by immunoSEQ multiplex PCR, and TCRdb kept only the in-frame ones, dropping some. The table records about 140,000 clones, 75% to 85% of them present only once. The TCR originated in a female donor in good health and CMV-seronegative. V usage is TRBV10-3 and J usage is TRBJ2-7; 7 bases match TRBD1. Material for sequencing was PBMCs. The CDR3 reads CAISESQDRNEQYF. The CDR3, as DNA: TGTGCCATCAGTGAGTCCCAGGACAGGAACGAGCAGTACTTC.